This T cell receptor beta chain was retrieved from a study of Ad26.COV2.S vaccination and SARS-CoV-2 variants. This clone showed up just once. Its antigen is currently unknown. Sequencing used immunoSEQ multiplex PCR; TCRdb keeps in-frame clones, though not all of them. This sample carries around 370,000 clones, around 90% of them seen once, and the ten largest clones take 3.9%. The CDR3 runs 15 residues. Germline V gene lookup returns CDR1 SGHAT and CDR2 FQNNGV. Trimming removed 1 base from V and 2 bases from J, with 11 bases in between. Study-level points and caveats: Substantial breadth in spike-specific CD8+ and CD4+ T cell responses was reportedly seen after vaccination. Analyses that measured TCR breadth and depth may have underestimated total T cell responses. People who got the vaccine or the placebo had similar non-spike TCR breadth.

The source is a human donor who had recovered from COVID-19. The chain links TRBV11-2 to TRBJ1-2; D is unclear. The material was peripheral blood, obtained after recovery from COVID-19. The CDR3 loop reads CASSLVPGINYGYTF. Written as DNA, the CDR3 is TGTGCCAGCAGCTTAGTGCCCGGGATAAACTATGGCTACACCTTC.